The entry that follows covers one TCR beta chain sequence. Its antigen is not known. The source of the sample is a study of shared clonotypes between healthy human individuals. The data were produced by immunoSEQ multiplex PCR, yet TCRdb's version contains in-frame clones alone and is incomplete. The data contain about 2.4 million clones, more than 90% of them singletons. Study-level results: Clonotypes shared by all four sorted-subset donors had higher generation probabilities than non-shared clonotypes.

The CDR3 is 17 residues long. V was pared by 0 bases and J by 2 bases, with 16 bases between. The germline V gene has CDR1 LGHNA and CDR2 YSLEER. The V and J genes are TRBV4-3 and TRBJ1-2, with a weak D call TRBD1 (6 bases). Sample: naive CD4+ T cells sorted from blood. The subset was: CD45RA+ positively selected. The TCR sequence derives from a man between 18 and 35 years old in good health. The CDR3 nucleotides are TGCGCCAGCAGCCAAGATGTTGGGGGGGCAACGAACTATGGCTACACCTTC. Amino acids: CASSQDVGGATNYGYTF.